This T cell receptor beta chain is from a study of radiation and T cells in renal cell carcinoma. The germline gives CDR1 MGHRA, CDR2 YSYEKL. The CDR3 spans 14 residues. Trimming pared 6 bases from V and 4 bases from J, leaving 12 bases between. Libraries were prepared by immunoSEQ multiplex PCR; TCRdb keeps only in-frame clonotypes and omits some of them. The data contain 70,000 or so clones, about 81% of them seen just once; the ten biggest clones take up under 6.5%. Time point reported: blood 2 weeks post-SBRT. Specified treatment: 15 Gy SBRT to primary tumor, nephrectomy 4 weeks later. The receptor was isolated from a man in his sixties with renal cell carcinoma. This sequence joins TRBV4-1 and TRBJ2-2, with D tentatively TRBD2 (5 bases). The sample consisted of blood, taken from a patient whose treatment included radiotherapy and nephrectomy. In DNA, the CDR3 is TGCGCCAGCAGACCCGTTGAGGGCACCGGGGAGCTGTTTTTT. Translation gives CASRPVEGTGELFF.